This TCR beta chain appears in the sequencing data of a study of shared clonotypes between healthy human individuals. Study information: Per donor, three plates held CD4 naive cells, three held CD4 memory, two held CD8 naive and one held CD8 memory.

This clone was picked up a small number of times. The germline V gene encodes CDR1 SGHTA and CDR2 FQGNSA. This CDR3 is 17 amino acids long. V gave up 5 bases and J gave up 2 bases; unmatched junction bases: 14. Assay used: immunoSEQ multiplex PCR; TCRdb lists only in-frame clones, some missing. This sample has about 1.1 million clones, with 60% to 80% found just once. This TCR derives from a man between 18 and 29 years old in good health. Some clones in this sample may be carry-over from other donors' samples. Sequenced input: memory CD4+ T cells from PBMCs. Specified subset: CD45RA-negative fraction. J is TRBJ2-7 and V is TRBV7-2; 8 nucleotides agree with TRBD2. CDR3 loop: CASSTKPPSGLAYEQYF. In nucleotides, the CDR3 is TGTGCCAGCAGCACAAAACCCCCTAGCGGGCTTGCCTACGAGCAGTACTTC. The full variable domain, its missing parts supplied by reference TRBV7-2 and TRBJ2-7, is GAGVSQSPSNKVTEKGKDVELRCDPISGHTALYWYRQSLGQGLEFLIYFQGNSAPDKSGLPSDRFSAERTGGSVSTLTIQRTQQEDSAVYLCASSTKPPSGLAYEQYFGPGTRLTVT.